The 31 T cell receptor beta chains in this list originate from one sample, sequenced in a study of T cells in Graves' hyperthyroidism and ophthalmopathy. TCR beta CDR3 regions were amplified from RNA transcripts. The study used the HTBI primer set for a first-round RT-PCR of the TCR CDR3. TCRdb re-called the multiplex PCR reads with MiXCR, one entry per CDR3 protein. The sample includes around 690,000 distinct CDR3 sequences, 15% to 20% of them seen just once. Specimen: blood. The receptors here all came from a man aged 45-65 years with Graves' hyperthyroidism.

This clonotype appeared many times. The chain joins TRBV28 to TRBJ1-6; the D is unclear. Germline V gene lookup returns CDR1 MDHEN and CDR2 SYDVKM. This CDR3 contains 16 residues. V was clipped by 3 bases and J by 9 bases, with 18 bases between them. The CDR3: CASSLPRGGSGSPLHF. In DNA, the CDR3 is TGTGCCAGCAGTTTGCCCCGGGGAGGATCGGGTTCACCCCTCCACTTT.

This clonotype showed up just a few times. V and J are TRBV10-1 and TRBJ2-3; possible D gene TRBD1, 6 bases. Per the germline V gene, CDR1 is WNHNN and CDR2 is SYGVQD (reference sequence). The CDR3 has 15 residues. The V and J ends lost 0 bases and 8 bases respectively, with 15 bases between them. CDR3 region: CASSESDSKDFTQYF. The CDR3, as DNA: TGCGCCAGCAGTGAGTCGGACAGCAAGGATTTTACGCAGTATTTT.

This rearrangement joins TRBV12-3 or TRBV12-4 to TRBJ2-7; D is unclear. V was clipped by 5 bases and J by 0 bases, with 11 bases between them. The CDR3 runs to 14 residues. Here the CDR3 DNA reads TGTGCCAGCAGTCCACAACAGAACTCCTACGAGCAGTACTTC. This sequence encodes CASSPQQNSYEQYF.

This clonotype was picked up many times. The chain employs TRBV6-5 and TRBJ2-5; D gene uncertain. Germline CDR1 reads MNHEY; CDR2 reads SVGAGI. CDR3 length equals 14 residues. V was trimmed by 2 bases and J by 4 bases, leaving 11 bases between them. The CDR3 loop is CASSYGLAGETQYF. CDR3 DNA: TGTGCCAGCAGTTACGGGTTAGCCGGAGAGACCCAGTACTTC.

This chain joins TRBV9 and TRBJ1-6, with D possibly being TRBD1 (5 bases). Germline lookup yields CDR1 SGDLS and CDR2 YYNGEE. V lost 3 bases and J 5 bases, leaving 12 bases between the germline ends. The CDR3 is made up of 15 amino acids. DNA of the CDR3: TGTGCCAGCAGCGCCAGGGATGCCAATAATTCACCCCTCCACTTT. This sequence encodes CASSARDANNSPLHF.

This clonotype was counted only a few times. The chain couples TRBV7-3 to TRBJ1-1; TRBD1 agrees at 7 bases. Trimming removed 5 bases from V and 5 bases from J; junction bases left unmatched: 5. The CDR3 has 13 residues. CDR1 is SGHTA and CDR2 is FQGTGA in the germline V gene. CDR3 loop: CASSVQGFTEAFF. CDR3 nucleotide sequence: TGTGCCAGCAGCGTACAGGGGTTTACTGAAGCTTTCTTT.

This chain links TRBV4-1 with TRBJ2-1; 8 nucleotides match TRBD2. V was clipped by 0 bases and J by 4 bases; unmatched bases: 8. This CDR3 is built from 17 residues. Germline V gene data show CDR1 as MGHRA and CDR2 as YSYEKL. In DNA, the CDR3 is TGCGCCAGCAGCCAAGAAGGTCTAACTAGCGGTTACAATGAGCAGTTCTTC. This translates into CASSQEGLTSGYNEQFF.

The J gene is TRBJ2-1, the V gene TRBV7-2, with 12 bases identical to TRBD2. This CDR3 contains 19 residues. CDR1 and CDR2 from the germline V gene are SGHTA and FQGNSA. Trimming removed 1 base from V and 0 bases from J; junction bases left unmatched: 7. The DNA of the CDR3 is TGTGCCAGCAGCTTAGGGGGGACTAGCGGGTCGAGCTCCTACAATGAGCAGTTCTTC. Translated, it gives CASSLGGTSGSSSYNEQFF.

This chain links TRBV10-3 with TRBJ2-5; TRBD2 agrees at 9 bases. Germline V CDR1 and CDR2: ENHRY, SYGVKD. J was trimmed by 2 bases and V by 8 bases; bases with no gene match: 9. The CDR3 has 15 residues. In DNA, the CDR3 is TGTGCCATCGGGGGGGCTAGCGGGATTCAAGAGACCCAGTACTTC. Amino acid sequence: CAIGGASGIQETQYF.

This clonotype has at least ten counts. V and J are TRBV11-3 and TRBJ2-1; the match to TRBD2 covers 13 bases. V lost 4 bases, J lost 6 bases, and 3 bases stayed unmatched. This CDR3 has 15 residues. Germline assignment: CDR1 SGHNT and CDR2 YENEEA. The CDR3 nucleotides are TGTGCCAGCAGCTGGACTAGCGGGAGCCCCAATGAGCAGTTCTTC. This codes for CASSWTSGSPNEQFF.

This clonotype has more than one count but fewer than ten. The chain carries TRBV7-9 and TRBJ2-1, with 11 bases matching TRBD2. This CDR3 has 15 amino acids. CDR1 is SEHNR, CDR2 FQNEAQ, per germline (reference sequence). V lost 5 bases to trimming and J lost 8 bases; unmatched junction nucleotides: 8. The chain's CDR3 is CASSNSGRAADEQFF. The CDR3 DNA reads as TGTGCCAGCAGCAATAGCGGGAGGGCCGCGGATGAGCAGTTCTTC.

This clonotype was recorded once. The rearrangement links TRBV12-5 to TRBJ2-1; D could derive from TRBD1 or TRBD2 (5 bases each). The CDR3 contains 15 residues. V was cut by 2 bases and J by 3 bases, with 11 bases left in between. Germline V lookup: CDR1 LGHNT, CDR2 FRNRAP. The CDR3 nucleotides are TGTGCTAGTGGTTTGAGGGGACCCAACTACAATGAGCAGTTCTTC. Translation gives CASGLRGPNYNEQFF.

The V gene is TRBV10-2, the J gene TRBJ2-1; D not resolved. V was cut by 0 bases and J by 7 bases, with 13 bases left in between. The CDR3 length is 15 residues. In germline, CDR1 is WSHSY, CDR2 SAAADI. The CDR3 reads CASSESGKKANEQFF. In DNA, the CDR3 is TGCGCCAGCAGTGAGTCAGGGAAGAAGGCTAATGAGCAGTTCTTC.

V and J are TRBV15 and TRBJ2-7; D uncertain. V dropped 0 bases and J dropped 0 bases, with 9 bases sitting between them. The CDR3 covers 15 residues. Germline V gene data show CDR1 as LNHNV and CDR2 as YYDKDF (reference sequence). The CDR3 spells CATSRDSTSSYEQYF. CDR3 DNA: TGTGCCACCAGCAGAGATTCAACGAGCTCCTACGAGCAGTACTTC.

The chain is built from TRBV24-1 and TRBJ1-5; unclear D gene. The CDR3 has 13 residues. Germline-derived CDR1 and CDR2 are KGHDR and SFDVKD. Trimming cost V 5 bases and J 2 bases, with 6 bases left between them. As DNA, the CDR3 is TGTGCCACCAGTGGTCGGGGCAATCAGCCCCAGCATTTT. This encodes CATSGRGNQPQHF.

The chain carries TRBV6-2 or TRBV6-3 and TRBJ2-1; TRBD1 or TRBD2 may be the D gene (5 bases each). Deletions cut 7 bases from V and 7 bases from J, with 14 bases between. The CDR3 runs 13 residues. CDR1 MNHEY and CDR2 SVGEGT come from the germline V gene. CDR3 sequence reads: CASKGTGGNEQFF. The CDR3 DNA follows: TGTGCCAGCAAGGGAACAGGCGGGAATGAGCAGTTCTTC.

There are many counts of this clonotype. This chain connects TRBV6-2 or TRBV6-3 to TRBJ2-1; 9 nucleotides line up with TRBD1. Trimming cost V 4 bases and J 2 bases; bases outside gene matches: 9. The CDR3 runs 17 residues. From germline, CDR1 is MNHEY and CDR2 SVGEGT. The CDR3 protein is CASSSRDRERAYNEQFF. As DNA, the CDR3 is TGTGCCAGCAGTTCCAGGGACAGGGAGAGAGCCTACAATGAGCAGTTCTTC.

In this sample, this clonotype turned up many times. V and J are TRBV11-1 and TRBJ2-5, with D tentatively TRBD2 (6 bases). Germline V CDR1 and CDR2: SGHAT, FQDESV (reference sequence). V gave up 3 bases and J gave up 3 bases, with 8 bases separating them. This CDR3 has 13 amino acids. This chain's CDR3 is CASSFSGEETQYF. CDR3 coding DNA: TGTGCCAGCAGCTTCTCGGGAGAAGAGACCCAGTACTTC.

This clonotype was recorded many times. The gene calls are TRBV12-3 or TRBV12-4 and TRBJ1-1, with D possibly TRBD1 on 5 matching bases. The CDR3 totals 13 residues. With 10 bases removed from V and 1 base from J, the gap between germline ends came to 13 bases. In DNA form, the CDR3 reads TGTGCCAACGGGAGGAGGGGGAACACTGAAGCTTTCTTT. Residues: CANGRRGNTEAFF.

This clonotype has ten or more counts. The V and J genes are TRBV20-1 and TRBJ1-4, with D maybe TRBD1 (5 bases). There are 14 residues in the CDR3. Trimming took 3 bases from V and 6 from J, leaving 14 bases between them. Looked up from germline, CDR1 is DFQATT and CDR2 is SNEGSKA (reference sequence). CDR3 nucleotides: TGCAGTGCTAGTCGGGGGGGAAGGGATGAAAAACTGTTTTTT. Translating gives CSASRGGRDEKLFF.

Comments on this clonotype: This may arise from a read error, as a much more abundant clone is one base away. The missing conserved phenylalanine or tryptophan at the end of this CDR3 makes a read error likely. This chain connects TRBV2 to TRBJ2-7, with 7 bases matching TRBD2. The J segment lost 2 bases and the V segment lost 7 bases, leaving 5 bases of the junction unmatched. The CDR3 runs 13 residues. Germline assignment: CDR1 SNHLY and CDR2 FYNNEI. CDR3 coding DNA: TGTGCCAGCAAGGAGCGGGACCCCTACGAGCAGTACTCC. Residues: CASKERDPYEQYS.

Only a few counts were recorded for this clonotype. The V and J genes are TRBV9 and TRBJ2-5; D remains unclear. This CDR3 is built from 12 residues. Germline V gives CDR1 SGDLS, CDR2 YYNGEE. Trimming left V 0 bases short and J 3 bases short, with 3 bases between. This CDR3 is CASSVGEETQYF. DNA of the CDR3: TGTGCCAGCAGCGTAGGGGAAGAGACCCAGTACTTC.

This clonotype has just a few counts. This may come from a read error, since a much larger clone is one base off. The chain carries TRBV28 and TRBJ2-3; D is possibly TRBD2 (6 bases). The CDR3 loop spans 14 amino acids. Germline CDR1 and CDR2: MDHEN and SYDVKM. V was cut by 2 bases and J by 4 bases, with 10 bases left in between. For the CDR3, the DNA is TGTGCCAGCAGTTTACGGGAGTCCCCAGATACGCAGTATTTT. Translation: CASSLRESPDTQYF.

This clonotype was seen only a few times. This may arise from a read error, as a much more abundant clone is one base away. V and J are TRBV2 and TRBJ2-3; 10 nucleotides agree with TRBD2. This CDR3 is built from 19 residues. The germline gives CDR1 SNHLY, CDR2 FYNNEI. The ends lost 4 bases at V and 2 bases at J; junction bases unmatched: 15. CDR3 in amino acids: CASSASLAGSLSYTDTQYF. CDR3 nucleotide sequence: TGTGCCAGCAGTGCCTCACTAGCGGGAAGCCTTTCTTACACAGATACGCAGTATTTT.

At least ten counts were recorded for this clonotype. The chain is built from TRBV10-3 and TRBJ1-2; D perhaps matches TRBD1 (5 bases). V dropped 6 bases and J dropped 4 bases, with 15 bases sitting between them. CDR3 length: 14 amino acids. Germline V lookup: CDR1 ENHRY, CDR2 SYGVKD. The CDR3 here is CAIRGTSGGYGYTF. DNA for the CDR3: TGTGCCATCAGAGGGACTTCAGGTGGCTATGGCTACACCTTC.

This clonotype has at least ten counts. The chain carries TRBV11-2 and TRBJ2-1; 11 bases fit TRBD1. Germline lookup yields CDR1 SGHAT and CDR2 FQNNGV. The CDR3 length is 16 residues. With 1 base clipped from V and 8 bases from J, the junction kept 7 bases outside the gene matches. The CDR3 loop reads CASSLVPGQGAYEQFF. CDR3 bases: TGTGCCAGCAGCTTAGTCCCCGGACAGGGGGCGTATGAGCAGTTCTTC.

This clonotype was observed a few times. The chain employs TRBV28 and TRBJ2-4; D gene uncertain. Germline CDR1 MDHEN, CDR2 SYDVKM. The CDR3 extends over 13 amino acids. Trimming took 10 bases from V and 1 from J, leaving 11 bases between them. The CDR3 DNA follows: TGTGCCATCCAGGCGGATGCCAAAAACATTCAGTACTTC. This encodes CAIQADAKNIQYF.

The chain joins TRBV29-1 to TRBJ1-2, with D perhaps TRBD1 (5 bases). The CDR3 length is 14 residues. From germline, CDR1 is SQVTM and CDR2 ANQGSEA. The V end was cut by 6 bases, the J end by 1 base, with 15 bases between. The CDR3 protein is CSVPSPGHNYGYTF. Written as DNA, the CDR3 is TGCAGCGTCCCGTCCCCGGGGCATAACTATGGCTACACCTTC.

This clonotype was counted only a few times. A clone one base away is much larger, so this may be a read error. The chain is built from TRBV7-2 and TRBJ1-4; possible D gene TRBD1, 5 bases. From germline, CDR1 is SGHTA and CDR2 FQGNSA. The CDR3 runs 14 residues. As DNA, the CDR3 is TGTGCCAGCAGCTTGGGACTGATTAATGAAGAACTGTTTTTT. It codes for CASSLGLINEELFF.

This clonotype was recorded a few times. The J gene is TRBJ2-1, the V gene TRBV5-6, with D uncertain. This CDR3 contains 12 residues. The V and J ends lost 2 bases and 12 bases respectively, with 12 bases between them. CDR1 and CDR2 from the germline V gene are SGHDT and YYEEEE. CDR3 bases: TGTGCCAGCAGCTTATGGATGATAGGGCAGTTCTTC. This encodes CASSLWMIGQFF.

This clonotype has a handful of counts. The chain has TRBV24-1 and TRBJ2-3, with 9 bases that match TRBD2. Trimming cost V 3 bases and J 2 bases; bases outside gene matches: 5. The V gene's germline CDR1 is KGHDR and CDR2 SFDVKD. The CDR3 contains 16 residues. CDR3 bases: TGTGCCACCAGTGATAGTAGCGGGGGTTACACAGATACGCAGTATTTT. Residues: CATSDSSGGYTDTQYF.